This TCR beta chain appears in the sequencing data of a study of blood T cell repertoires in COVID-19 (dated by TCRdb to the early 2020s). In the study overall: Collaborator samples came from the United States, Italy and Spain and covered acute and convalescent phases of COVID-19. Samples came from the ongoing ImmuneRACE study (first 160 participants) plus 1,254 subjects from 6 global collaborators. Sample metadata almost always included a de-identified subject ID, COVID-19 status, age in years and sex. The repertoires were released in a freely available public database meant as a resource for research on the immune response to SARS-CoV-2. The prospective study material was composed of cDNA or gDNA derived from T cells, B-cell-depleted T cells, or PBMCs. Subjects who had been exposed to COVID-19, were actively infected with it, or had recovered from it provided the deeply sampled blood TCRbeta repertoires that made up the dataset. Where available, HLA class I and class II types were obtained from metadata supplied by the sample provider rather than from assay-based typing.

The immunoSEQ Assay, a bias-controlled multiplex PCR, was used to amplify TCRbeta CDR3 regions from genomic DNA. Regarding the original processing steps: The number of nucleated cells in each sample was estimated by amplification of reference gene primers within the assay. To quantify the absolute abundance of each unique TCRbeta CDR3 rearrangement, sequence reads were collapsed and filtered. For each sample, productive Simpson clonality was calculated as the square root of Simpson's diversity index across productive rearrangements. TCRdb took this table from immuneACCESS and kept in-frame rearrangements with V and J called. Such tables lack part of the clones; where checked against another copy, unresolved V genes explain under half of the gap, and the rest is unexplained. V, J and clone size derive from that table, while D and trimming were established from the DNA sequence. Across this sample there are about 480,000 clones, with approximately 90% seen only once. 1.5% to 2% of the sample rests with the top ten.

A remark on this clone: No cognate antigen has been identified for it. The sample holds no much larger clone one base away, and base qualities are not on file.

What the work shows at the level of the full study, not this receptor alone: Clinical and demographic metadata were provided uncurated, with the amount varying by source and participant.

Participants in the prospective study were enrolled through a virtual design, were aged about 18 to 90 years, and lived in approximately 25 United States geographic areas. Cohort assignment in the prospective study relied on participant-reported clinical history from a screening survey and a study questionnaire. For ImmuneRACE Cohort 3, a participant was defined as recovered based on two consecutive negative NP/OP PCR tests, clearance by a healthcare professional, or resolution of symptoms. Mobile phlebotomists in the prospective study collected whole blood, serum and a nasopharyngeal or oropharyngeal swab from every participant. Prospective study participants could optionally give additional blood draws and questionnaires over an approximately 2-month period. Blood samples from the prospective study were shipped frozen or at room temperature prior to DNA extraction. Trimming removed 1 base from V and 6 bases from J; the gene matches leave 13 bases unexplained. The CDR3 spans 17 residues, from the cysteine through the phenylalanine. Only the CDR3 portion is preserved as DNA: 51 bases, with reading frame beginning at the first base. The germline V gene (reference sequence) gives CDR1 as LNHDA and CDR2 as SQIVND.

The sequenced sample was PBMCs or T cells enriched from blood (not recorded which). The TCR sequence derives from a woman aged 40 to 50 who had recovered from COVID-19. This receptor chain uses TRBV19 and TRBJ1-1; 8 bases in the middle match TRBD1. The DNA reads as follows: TGTGCCAGTAGTATAGCCCCCTCGGACAGGGTGGGTCCTGAAGCTTTCTTT. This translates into CASSIAPSDRVGPEAFF.